The 30 T cell receptor beta chains reported below all come from one sample, sequenced in a study of blood T cell repertoires in COVID-19. The repertoire was sequenced with immunoSEQ multiplex PCR; TCRdb's copy has only in-frame clones and lacks some. The sample holds under 15,000 clones, around 76% seen once. The sample taken for sequencing was peripheral blood. These TCRs come from a woman older than 75 with acute or convalescent COVID-19.

This clone was seen a few times. The V and J genes are TRBV10-1 and TRBJ1-2; perhaps TRBD1 as D (6 bases). The CDR3 contains 14 residues. With 7 bases removed from V and 7 bases from J, the gap between germline ends came to 19 bases. Germline lookup yields CDR1 WNHNN and CDR2 SYGVQD (reference sequence). CDR3 in DNA: TGCGCCAGCACCGACAGGCGGATCTTGTGTGGCTACACCTTC. Encoded protein: CASTDRRILCGYTF.

The chain carries TRBV11-2 and TRBJ2-7; 8 nucleotides match TRBD1. CDR1 and CDR2 (germline): SGHAT, FQNNGV. The CDR3 extends over 13 amino acids. Trimming removed 5 bases from V and 2 bases from J; junction bases left unmatched: 2. The CDR3: CASSKDRAYEQYF. CDR3 coding DNA: TGTGCCAGCAGCAAGGACAGGGCCTACGAGCAGTACTTC.

This clone was counted a few times. The chain uses TRBV6-6 and TRBJ1-2; D is possibly TRBD1 (6 bases). The CDR3 totals 15 residues. The V and J ends lost 5 bases and 5 bases respectively, with 18 bases between them. The germline CDR1 and CDR2 sequences are MNHNY and SVGAGI (reference sequence). The CDR3, as DNA: TGTGCCAGCAGTCCCGCCCACCAGGGGAGTTATGGCTACACCTTC. Protein: CASSPAHQGSYGYTF.

The gene calls are TRBV6-5 and TRBJ2-2, with TRBD2 matching over 12 bases. V trimming: 6 bases; J trimming: 8 bases; junction bases outside the gene matches: 7. The germline CDR1 and CDR2 sequences are MNHEY and SVGAGI. The CDR3 spans 15 residues. CDR3 in amino acids: CASRRTSGKSGELFF. The CDR3, as DNA: TGTGCCAGCAGGCGGACTAGCGGGAAGTCGGGGGAGCTGTTTTTT.

The chain recombines TRBV29-1 with TRBJ1-2, with TRBD1 matching over 9 bases. CDR1 is SQVTM and CDR2 is ANQGSEA in the germline V gene. The CDR3 covers 14 residues. The junction had 11 bases not matched to a gene; V was cut back by 4 bases and J by 8 bases. CDR3 coding DNA: TGCAGCGTTGGTTCTTCCGGGACAGGGAACGGCTACACCTTC. It specifies CSVGSSGTGNGYTF. The complete variable domain, with remaining parts taken from reference TRBV29-1 and TRBJ1-2, reads SAVISQKPSRDICQRGTSLTIQCQVDSQVTMMFWYRQQPGQSLTLIATANQGSEATYESGFVIDKFPISRPNLTFSTLTVSNMSPEDSSIYLCSVGSSGTGNGYTFGSGTRLTVV.

This clone was observed a handful of times. Written as DNA, the CDR3 is TGTGCCAGCAGTAGGCGGGCGGACACTGAAGCTTTCTTT. Translation gives CASSRRADTEAFF. The chain couples TRBV6-6 to TRBJ1-1; D not certain. Germline V CDR1 and CDR2: MNHNY, SVGAGI (reference sequence). V lost 5 bases and J 3 bases, leaving 10 bases between the germline ends. This CDR3 spans 13 amino acids.

This chain connects TRBV4-2 to TRBJ1-5, with D perhaps TRBD1 (6 bases). The length of the CDR3 is 14 residues. Germline V gene sequence: CDR1 LGHNA, CDR2 YNFKEQ. Trimming shortened V by 1 base and J by 7 bases, and 11 bases separated the two germline ends. The CDR3 DNA reads TGTGCCAGCAGCCAAGGGTACAGGGACCAGCCCCAGCATTTT. Translation: CASSQGYRDQPQHF.

This chain connects TRBV7-8 to TRBJ2-7; TRBD2 agrees at 9 bases. This CDR3 region has 16 residues. V shed 5 bases and J 6 bases; nucleotides not matched to a gene: 14. Germline V gene lookup returns CDR1 SGHVS and CDR2 FQNEAQ. The CDR3 spells CASSPHGRGGAFEQYF. The CDR3 DNA is TGTGCCAGCAGCCCCCACGGACGCGGGGGGGCCTTCGAGCAGTACTTC.

This chain joins TRBV19 and TRBJ1-5; D is possibly TRBD1 (5 bases). With 4 bases removed from V and 4 bases from J, the gap between germline ends came to 8 bases. The CDR3 loop spans 13 amino acids. CDR1 is LNHDA, CDR2 SQIVND, per germline (reference sequence). This CDR3 reads CASSTQGNQPQHF. CDR3 DNA sequence: TGTGCCAGTAGTACGCAGGGAAATCAGCCCCAGCATTTT.

The V call is TRBV18, the J call TRBJ1-6; D may be TRBD1 (5 bases). V lost 2 bases, J lost 8 bases, and 10 bases lay in between. The germline V gene has CDR1 KGHSH and CDR2 LQKENI. CDR3 length equals 14 residues. CDR3 loop: CASSPWEGDSPLHF. CDR3 sequence (DNA): TGTGCCAGCTCACCATGGGAAGGGGATTCACCCCTCCACTTT.

The V and J genes are TRBV7-2 and TRBJ1-4; 10 nucleotides line up with TRBD1. Germline CDR1 and CDR2: SGHTA and FQGNSA. This CDR3 is 14 amino acids long. The ends lost 5 bases at V and 8 bases at J; junction bases unmatched: 5. The CDR3 here is CASSPGTGEEKLFF. CDR3 bases: TGTGCCAGCAGCCCCGGGACAGGGGAGGAAAAACTGTTTTTT.

This clone was observed a handful of times. CDR3 in DNA: TGCGCCAGCAGCCAAGGTCATCAGGGGGCGCCTACTAATGAAAAACTGTTTTTT. Translating gives CASSQGHQGAPTNEKLFF. V usage is TRBV4-1 and J usage is TRBJ1-4, with 8 nucleotides matching TRBD1. Germline V gene lookup returns CDR1 MGHRA and CDR2 YSYEKL. The V segment lost 1 base and the J segment 2 bases; nucleotides outside the gene matches: 9. The CDR3 length is 18 residues.

The chain couples TRBV15 to TRBJ2-5; 9 positions match TRBD2. CDR3 length equals 15 residues. The trim removed 4 bases at V and 4 bases at J, leaving 7 bases unmatched. The germline gives CDR1 LNHNV, CDR2 YYDKDF (reference sequence). The CDR3 loop reads CATSTFAGGPETQYF. The CDR3 DNA follows: TGTGCCACCAGCACCTTTGCGGGGGGGCCAGAGACCCAGTACTTC.

The genes are TRBV10-3 and TRBJ2-2; TRBD1 agrees at 8 bases. CDR3 size: 15 residues. The J segment lost 6 bases and the V segment lost 0 bases, leaving 3 bases of the junction unmatched. The germline CDR1 and CDR2 sequences are ENHRY and SYGVKD. CDR3 in DNA: TGTGCCATCAGTGAGTCCCGGGACAGGTCCGGGGAGCTGTTTTTT. It codes for CAISESRDRSGELFF.

By sample share, this clone is large (0.1 to 1%). The V gene is TRBV9, the J gene TRBJ2-7, with 14 bases aligning to TRBD2. The CDR3 consists of 17 residues. Germline V gene lookup returns CDR1 SGDLS and CDR2 YYNGEE. V shed 0 bases and J 4 bases; nucleotides not matched to a gene: 6. The chain's CDR3 is CASSVDVGTSGGYEQYF. For the CDR3, the DNA is TGTGCCAGCAGCGTAGATGTAGGGACTAGCGGGGGTTACGAGCAGTACTTC. Full variable domain (rest looked up from reference TRBV9 and TRBJ2-7): DSGVTQTPKHLITATGQRVTLRCSPRSGDLSVYWYQQSLDQGLQFLIQYYNGEERAKGNILERFSAQQFPDLHSELNLSSLELGDSALYFCASSVDVGTSGGYEQYFGPGTRLTVT.

V usage is TRBV7-9 and J usage is TRBJ2-7, with D perhaps TRBD2 (6 bases). The length of the CDR3 is 13 residues. V lost 5 bases and J lost 5, with 13 bases in between. Germline loops: CDR1 SEHNR, CDR2 FQNEAQ (reference sequence). The CDR3 region is CASSPQPSDEQYF. CDR3 bases: TGTGCCAGCAGCCCACAACCTAGCGACGAGCAGTACTTC.

V and J are TRBV5-1 and TRBJ2-5; possible D gene TRBD2, 6 bases. The CDR3 extends over 15 amino acids. CDR1 is SGHRS and CDR2 is YFSETQ in the germline V gene. Trimming removed 1 base at V and 4 bases at J, with 14 bases between. In nucleotides, the CDR3 is TGCGCCAGCAGCTTGTTTGCGGGGATCGTAGAGACCCAGTACTTC. It yields the protein CASSLFAGIVETQYF.

This clone was seen a handful of times. This chain links TRBV2 with TRBJ2-3; TRBD2 agrees at 7 bases. Trimming removed 4 bases from V and 2 bases from J; junction bases left unmatched: 0. Germline values: CDR1 SNHLY, CDR2 FYNNEI. The CDR3 runs 13 residues. CDR3 in DNA: TGTGCCAGCAGTGGGGACTACACAGATACGCAGTATTTT. Translating gives CASSGDYTDTQYF.

V is TRBV6-5 and J is TRBJ1-6, with TRBD1 matching over 9 bases. Germline CDR1 MNHEY, CDR2 SVGAGI. The CDR3 is 15 amino acids. With 6 bases clipped from V and 9 bases from J, the junction kept 9 bases outside the gene matches. CDR3 sequence (DNA): TGTGCCAGCAGCTATCACAGGGGGCAGGGTTCACCCCTCCACTTT. Translating it yields CASSYHRGQGSPLHF.

V gene TRBV7-8 combines with J gene TRBJ2-7; a weak D match, TRBD1 (6 bases). There are 13 residues in the CDR3. Germline values: CDR1 SGHVS, CDR2 FQNEAQ. V was pared by 1 base and J by 13 bases, with 17 bases between. The CDR3 region is CASSLDLGAPLYF. The CDR3 region has the DNA TGTGCCAGCAGCTTAGACCTGGGGGCCCCGCTATACTTC.

The V gene is TRBV6-5, the J gene TRBJ2-7; TRBD1 aligns across 7 bases. The V segment lost 5 bases and the J segment 3 bases; nucleotides outside the gene matches: 7. CDR3 size: 14 residues. Germline V gene lookup returns CDR1 MNHEY and CDR2 SVGAGI. The CDR3: CASSHRGPSYEQYF. Written as DNA, the CDR3 is TGTGCCAGCAGTCACAGGGGCCCCAGCTACGAGCAGTACTTC.

J is TRBJ2-3 and V is TRBV24-1; a possible D gene is TRBD1 (5 bases). Germline lookup yields CDR1 KGHDR and CDR2 SFDVKD. The CDR3 contains 13 residues. Trimming removed 10 bases from V and 0 bases from J, with 10 bases in between. The CDR3 DNA reads TGTGCCACAGGGGCAGAGAGCACAGATACGCAGTATTTT. Its translation: CATGAESTDTQYF.

The chain has TRBV11-3 and TRBJ2-3; no definite D call. Between the trimmed V and J ends, which lost 6 bases and 1 base, there was a span of 5 bases. Looked up from germline, CDR1 is SGHNT and CDR2 is YENEEA. CDR3 size: 12 residues. The CDR3 DNA sequence: TGTGCCAGCAGTCTTGGCACAGATACGCAGTATTTT. Protein product: CASSLGTDTQYF.

This sequence joins TRBV19 and TRBJ1-5; 7 positions agree with TRBD1. The trim removed 8 bases at V and 1 base at J, leaving 8 bases unmatched. The CDR3 consists of 15 residues. CDR1 LNHDA and CDR2 SQIVND come from the germline V gene (reference sequence). CDR3 bases: TGTGCCAGTTCCATCGGGACAGTCAGCAATCAGCCCCAGCATTTT. It codes for CASSIGTVSNQPQHF.

V usage is TRBV19 and J usage is TRBJ2-7; D unclear. In germline, CDR1 is LNHDA, CDR2 SQIVND (reference sequence). The CDR3 length is 14 residues. V gave up 3 bases and J gave up 0 bases, with 9 bases separating them. CDR3 sequence (DNA): TGTGCCAGTAGTATTTACTCTCCCTCCTACGAGCAGTACTTC. Protein sequence: CASSIYSPSYEQYF.

The chain joins TRBV5-1 to TRBJ2-1; D not certain. The V end was cut by 0 bases, the J end by 6 bases, with 19 bases between. This CDR3 has 17 amino acids. The germline CDR1 and CDR2 sequences are SGHRS and YFSETQ. The CDR3: CASSLVAPALNTNEQFF. The CDR3 bases are TGCGCCAGCAGCTTGGTGGCCCCTGCCCTTAATACCAATGAGCAGTTCTTC.

V gene TRBV14 combines with J gene TRBJ2-7; perhaps TRBD1 as D (5 bases). CDR1 is SGHDN, CDR2 FVKESK, per germline. V lost 4 bases and J 3 bases, leaving 7 bases between the germline ends. The CDR3 covers 12 residues. This chain's CDR3 is CASSRDSYEQYF. The DNA for the CDR3 is TGTGCCAGCAGCCGCGACAGCTACGAGCAGTACTTC.

This clone was recorded a few times. This rearrangement joins TRBV5-1 to TRBJ2-3; TRBD1 matches at 12 bases. With 4 bases clipped from V and 4 bases from J, the junction kept 7 bases outside the gene matches. Looked up from germline, CDR1 is SGHRS and CDR2 is YFSETQ. The CDR3 totals 16 residues. The CDR3 DNA reads as TGCGCCAGCAGCCGGGGACAGGGGGCTGAGGCAGATACGCAGTATTTT. Its translation: CASSRGQGAEADTQYF.

The chain uses TRBV5-8 and TRBJ1-1; D ambiguous. The CDR3 contains 13 residues. From germline, CDR1 is SGHTS and CDR2 YDEGEE. The V end lost 3 bases, the J end lost 0 bases, and 6 bases lay between the germline ends. The CDR3 loop reads CASSSYMNTEAFF. In DNA, the CDR3 is TGTGCCAGCAGCTCGTACATGAACACTGAAGCTTTCTTT.

The chain is built from TRBV13 and TRBJ2-5; 11 bases line up with TRBD1. Losses at the gene ends were 0 bases for V and 4 bases for J; bases not matched to a gene: 1. The CDR3 is made up of 15 amino acids. CDR1 and CDR2 (germline): PRHDT, FYEKMQ (reference sequence). The CDR3 loop is CASSLGGQGGETQYF. The DNA of the CDR3 is TGTGCCAGCAGCTTAGGGGGACAGGGGGGAGAGACCCAGTACTTC. The complete variable domain, with remaining parts taken from reference TRBV13 and TRBJ2-5, reads AAGVIQSPRHLIKEKRETATLKCYPIPRHDTVYWYQQGPGQDPQFLISFYEKMQSDKGSIPDRFSAQQFSDYHSELNMSSLELGDSALYFCASSLGGQGGETQYFGPGTRLLVL.